This T cell receptor (beta chain) was recorded in a study of CD8 T cells in ankylosing spondylitis. This clonotype was recorded at least ten times. Its antigen is not identified. Molecular-barcoded quantitative 5'-RACE produced these TCR beta libraries. TCRdb itself ran the 5' RACE reads through MiXCR, one entry per CDR3 protein. The sample lists 150,000 to 200,000 distinct CDR3 sequences, 15% to 20% occurring once. General study points: Both synovial fluid and blood in reactive arthritis had previously been reported to carry some motif variants. A motif of fewer than ten highly homologous TCR beta variants was seen as apparently characteristic of ankylosing spondylitis blood. Disease-associated clones were reportedly significantly overrepresented in matched ankylosing spondylitis synovial fluid.

CDR3 length: 13 amino acids. The J segment lost 11 bases and the V segment lost 6 bases, leaving 10 bases of the junction unmatched. The clonotype was recovered from a male donor between 5 and 29 years old with ankylosing spondylitis or in good health (not recorded which). The source material was blood, either unsorted or a sorted T cell fraction (not recorded which). The chain carries TRBV12-3 or TRBV12-4 and TRBJ1-1, with 9 bases aligning to TRBD1. The CDR3 spells CASRFGTGNFAFF. The CDR3 DNA sequence: TGTGCCAGCAGATTCGGGACAGGGAATTTTGCTTTCTTT.